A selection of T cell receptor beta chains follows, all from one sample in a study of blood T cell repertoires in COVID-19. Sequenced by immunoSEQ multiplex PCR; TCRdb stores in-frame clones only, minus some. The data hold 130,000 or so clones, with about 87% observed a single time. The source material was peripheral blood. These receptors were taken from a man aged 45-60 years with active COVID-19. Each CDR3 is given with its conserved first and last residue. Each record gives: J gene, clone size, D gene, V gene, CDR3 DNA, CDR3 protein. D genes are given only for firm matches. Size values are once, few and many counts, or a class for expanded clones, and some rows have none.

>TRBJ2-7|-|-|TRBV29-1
TGCAGCGTCACCGAGCGGACGAGCTCCTACGAGCAGTACTTC
CSVTERTSSYEQYF
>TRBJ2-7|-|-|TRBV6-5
TGTGCCAGCAGCCAGACAGCGAGGTACGAGCAGTACTTC
CASSQTARYEQYF
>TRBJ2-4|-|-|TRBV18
TGTGCCAGCTCACGGAGCGCACTTCGCGCCAAAAACATTCAGTACTTC
CASSRSALRAKNIQYF
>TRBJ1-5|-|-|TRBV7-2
TGTGCCAGCAGCTTACAGGGCCCCAATCAGCCCCAGCATTTT
CASSLQGPNQPQHF
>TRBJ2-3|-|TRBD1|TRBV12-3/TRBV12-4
TGTGCCAGCAGTGGGACAGGGGGGGATACGCAGTATTTT
CASSGTGGDTQYF
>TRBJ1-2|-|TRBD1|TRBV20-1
TGCAGTGCTCCTTTACAGGGGTTCCCCTTCTTC
CSAPLQGFPFF
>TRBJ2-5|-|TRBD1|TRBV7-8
TGTGCCAGCAGCTTAGGGCAGGGGGTTATTCAGGAGACCCAGTACTTC
CASSLGQGVIQETQYF
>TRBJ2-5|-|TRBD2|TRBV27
TGTGCCAGCAGTGCTAGCGGCTTTAAGGAGACCCAGTACTTC
CASSASGFKETQYF
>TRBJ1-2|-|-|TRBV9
TGTGCCAGCAGCGTGGGTTACAGCTATGGCTACACCTTC
CASSVGYSYGYTF
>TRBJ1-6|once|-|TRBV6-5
TGTGCCAGCAGATCAGGGAACTTGTATAATTCACCCCTCCACTTT
CASRSGNLYNSPLHF
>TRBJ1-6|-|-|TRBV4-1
TGCGCCAGCAGCCGAGGCTCGAGCTCCTATAATTCACCCCTCCACTTT
CASSRGSSSYNSPLHF
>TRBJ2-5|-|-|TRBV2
TGTGCCAGCTCACGAGATCAAGAGACCCAGTACTTC
CASSRDQETQYF
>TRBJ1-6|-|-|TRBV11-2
TGTGCCAGCAGCTCTAGGGGGGGGTCCTATAATTCACCCCTCCACTTT
CASSSRGGSYNSPLHF
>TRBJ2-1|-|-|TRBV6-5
TGTGCCAGTCGGGAAAGCTCCTACAATGAGCAGTTCTTC
CASRESSYNEQFF
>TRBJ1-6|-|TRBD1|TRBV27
TGTGCCAGCAGTTTAGGGACAGTTTCCCCCCTCCACTTT
CASSLGTVSPLHF
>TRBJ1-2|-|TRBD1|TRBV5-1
TGCGCCAGCAGCCGGACAGGGGGCCCGTCCGGCTACACCTTC
CASSRTGGPSGYTF
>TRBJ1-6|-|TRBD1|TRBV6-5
TGTGCCAGCAGGAGGGGGCAGTTAGGGGATTCACCCCTCCACTTT
CASRRGQLGDSPLHF
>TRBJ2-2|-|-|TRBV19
TGTGCCAGTGGGGGGAATGTCGGCGGGGAGCTGTTTTTT
CASGGNVGGELFF
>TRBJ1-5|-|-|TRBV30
TGTGCCTGGAGTGCCCCGGGACTGTATAGCAATCAGCCCCAGCATTTT
CAWSAPGLYSNQPQHF
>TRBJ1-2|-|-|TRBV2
TGTGCCAGCAGTGAAGCGCTGGCAGGTTTCGGCTACACCTTC
CASSEALAGFGYTF
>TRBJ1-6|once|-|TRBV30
TGTGCCTGGAGTGTACAGGGAGATTCACCCCTCCACTTT
CAWSVQGDSPLHF
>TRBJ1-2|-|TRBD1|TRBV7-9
TGTGCCAGCAGGGGCCCGGGACAGGGGGCGGATGGCTACACCTTC
CASRGPGQGADGYTF
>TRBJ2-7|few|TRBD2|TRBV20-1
TGCAGTGCTAGTACGCTAGCGGTTGAAAGCGAGCAGTACTTC
CSASTLAVESEQYF
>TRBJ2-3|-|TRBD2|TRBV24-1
TGTGCCACCAGTCCTAGCGGGGGGGCGACAGATACGCAGTATTTT
CATSPSGGATDTQYF
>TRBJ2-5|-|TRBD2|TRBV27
TGTGCCAGCAGAGTAGCGGGTTCCCAAGAGACCCAGTACTTC
CASRVAGSQETQYF
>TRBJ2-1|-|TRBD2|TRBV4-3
TGCGCCAGCAGCCAGACCACACTAGCGAGATTTTACAATGAGCAGTTCTTC
CASSQTTLARFYNEQFF
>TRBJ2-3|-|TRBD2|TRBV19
TGTGCCAGTAGTCGGACTAGCGGGGTGCACACAGATACGCAGTATTTT
CASSRTSGVHTDTQYF
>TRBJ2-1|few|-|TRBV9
TGTGCCAGCAGCGTGGGGGACACCCCCTACAATGAGCAGTTCTTC
CASSVGDTPYNEQFF
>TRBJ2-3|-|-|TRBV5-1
TGCGCCAGCAGGGAGAGTAGGTCCCCTAGCACAGATACGCAGTATTTT
CASRESRSPSTDTQYF
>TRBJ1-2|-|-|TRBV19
TGTGCCAGTAGTATAGAGGAACAGAACTATGGCTACACCTTC
CASSIEEQNYGYTF
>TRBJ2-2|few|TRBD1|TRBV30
TGTGCCTGGTTGTTGACAGGGCCGAGCAGCACCGGGGAGCTGTTTTTT
CAWLLTGPSSTGELFF
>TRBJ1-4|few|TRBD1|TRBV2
TGTGCCAGCAGTCGACCTGGGACAGTGAATAATGAAAAACTGTTTTTT
CASSRPGTVNNEKLFF
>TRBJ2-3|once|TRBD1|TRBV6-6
TGTGCCAGCAGTCGGGACAGTGTTACGCAGTATTTT
CASSRDSVTQYF
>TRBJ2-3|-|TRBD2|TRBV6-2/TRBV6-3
TGTGCCAGCAGTTACTCTGCTAGCGGGGGGAGGTGGTCAGATACGCAGTATTTT
CASSYSASGGRWSDTQYF
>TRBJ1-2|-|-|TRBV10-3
TGTGCCATCAGTGCTGCAGGGAACTATGGCTACACCTTC
CAISAAGNYGYTF
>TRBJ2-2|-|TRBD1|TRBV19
TGTGCCAGTGGGCCCCGGACAGGGGGCACCGGGGAGCTGTTTTTT
CASGPRTGGTGELFF
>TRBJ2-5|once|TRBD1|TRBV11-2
TGTGCCAGCAGCAACCGGGACAGGGGGCGCCTTACGGAGACCCAGTACTTC
CASSNRDRGRLTETQYF
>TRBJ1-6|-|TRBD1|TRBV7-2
TGTGCCAGCAGCCGGGGACAGAAAAATTCACCCCTCCACTTT
CASSRGQKNSPLHF
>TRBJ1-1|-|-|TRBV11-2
TGTGCCAGCAGCTTAAGAGGTTCGGAAGCTTTCTTT
CASSLRGSEAFF
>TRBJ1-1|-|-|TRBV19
TGTGCCAGTAGTATCCCTCAACAGGGAAAGGCGGAAGCTTTCTTT
CASSIPQQGKAEAFF
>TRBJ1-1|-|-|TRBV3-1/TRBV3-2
TGTGCCAGCAGCCAAGAGTATTCTGAAGCTTTCTTT
CASSQEYSEAFF
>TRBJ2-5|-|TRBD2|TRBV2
TGTGCCAGCAGTGAAAATGGCGGGGGGAGGGAGACCCAGTACTTC
CASSENGGGRETQYF
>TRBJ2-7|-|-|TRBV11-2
TGTGCCAGCAGCTTAGACCAATTCTACGAGCAGTACTTC
CASSLDQFYEQYF
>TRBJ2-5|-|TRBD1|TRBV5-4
TGTGCCAGCAGCTTGGGCGACAGGGGACGAGAGACCCAGTACTTC
CASSLGDRGRETQYF
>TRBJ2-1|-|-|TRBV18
TGTGCCAGCTCACGAAAGGGGGAATCCTACAATGAGCAGTTCTTC
CASSRKGESYNEQFF